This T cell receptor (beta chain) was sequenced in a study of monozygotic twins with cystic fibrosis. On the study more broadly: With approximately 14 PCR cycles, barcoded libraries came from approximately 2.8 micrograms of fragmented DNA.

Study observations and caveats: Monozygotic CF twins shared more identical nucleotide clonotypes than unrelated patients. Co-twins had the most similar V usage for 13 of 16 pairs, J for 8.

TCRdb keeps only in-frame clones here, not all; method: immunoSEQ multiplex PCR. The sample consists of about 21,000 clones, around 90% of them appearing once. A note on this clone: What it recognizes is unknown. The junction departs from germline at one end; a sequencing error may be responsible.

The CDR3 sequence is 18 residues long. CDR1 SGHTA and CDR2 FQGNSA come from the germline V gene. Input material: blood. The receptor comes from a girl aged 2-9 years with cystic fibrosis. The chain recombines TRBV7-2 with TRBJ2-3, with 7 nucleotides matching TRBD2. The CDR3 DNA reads TGTGCCAGCAGCTTAATCAGCGGGGCTGAGAGGAGCAGAGATACGCAGTATTTT. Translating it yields CASSLISGAERSRDTQYF.